These 18 T cell receptor beta chains originate from one sample sequenced in a study of T-cell memory formation after mild COVID-19. MiXCR was run by TCRdb on the 5' RACE reads, yielding one entry per CDR3 protein. The sample records 250,000 to 350,000 distinct CDR3 sequences, roughly 15% being singletons. Source material: PBMCs or a T cell subset sorted from them (not recorded which). These receptors were collected from a man younger than 35 who had mild COVID-19 (a few samples of this study predate the infection). Cell type and time point are not known.

This clonotype was seen a few times. V and J are TRBV28 and TRBJ2-7; 9 bases agree with TRBD1. The germline V gene has CDR1 MDHEN and CDR2 SYDVKM. The V and J ends lost 3 bases and 4 bases, in that order; junction bases with no gene match: 7. CDR3 length equals 15 residues. CDR3 sequence (DNA): TGTGCCAGCAGTTTCAGGGACAGGGAGACGTACGAGCAGTACTTC. As protein: CASSFRDRETYEQYF.

The chain combines TRBV18 with TRBJ1-3; tentatively, D is TRBD1 (5 bases). The CDR3 sequence is 13 residues long. From germline, CDR1 is KGHSH and CDR2 LQKENI. V lost 6 bases to trimming and J lost 2 bases, with 8 bases between them. In DNA, the CDR3 is TGTGCCAGCTCGGCAGGGACTGGAAACACCATATATTTT. Residues: CASSAGTGNTIYF.

The rearrangement joins TRBV27 to TRBJ2-6; TRBD1 agrees at 7 bases. The CDR3 loop spans 17 amino acids. Germline CDR1 is MNHEY and CDR2 is SMNVEV (reference sequence). J gave up 0 bases and V 5 bases, and 7 bases lay outside the gene matches. The CDR3 coding sequence is TGTGCCAGCAGTCCGGGACAGTACAACTCTGGGGCCAACGTCCTGACTTTC. Translated: CASSPGQYNSGANVLTF.

Concerning this clonotype itself: A junction boundary mismatches the germline segment, possibly from a read error. The rearrangement uses TRBV7-2 and TRBJ1-2; 8 bases line up with TRBD1. The CDR3 contains 15 residues. The germline V gene has CDR1 SGHTA and CDR2 FQGNSA. The CDR3 DNA sequence: TGTGCCAGCAGCCCCCAGGGGGCAGCTAACTATGGCTACACCTTT. This sequence encodes CASSPQGAANYGYTF.

This clonotype was seen more than once but under ten times. The chain is built from TRBV5-5 and TRBJ1-6; 7 positions match TRBD1. The V and J ends lost 4 bases and 6 bases, in that order; junction bases with no gene match: 7. CDR1 is SGHKS, CDR2 YYEKEE, per germline (reference sequence). The CDR3 totals 15 residues. This CDR3 reads CASSKSQGPNSPLHF. CDR3 nucleotides: TGTGCCAGCAGCAAATCACAGGGGCCTAATTCACCCCTCCACTTT.

The sample holds one count of this clonotype. The chain is built from TRBV27 and TRBJ1-2; D unclear. Per the germline V gene, CDR1 is MNHEY and CDR2 is SMNVEV (reference sequence). V lost 2 bases to trimming and J lost 7 bases, with 11 bases between them. The CDR3 totals 13 residues. This CDR3 reads CASSLRGIFGYTF. CDR3 nucleotides: TGTGCCAGCAGTTTACGAGGGATTTTTGGCTACACCTTC.

This clonotype was detected a few times. The chain joins TRBV4-1 to TRBJ1-4; D not certain. The CDR3 has 17 amino acids. Trimming took 0 bases from V and 0 from J, leaving 11 bases between them. Germline CDR1 and CDR2: MGHRA and YSYEKL. This chain's CDR3 is CASSQDQVPATNEKLFF. Here the CDR3 DNA reads TGCGCCAGCAGCCAAGATCAGGTGCCAGCAACTAATGAAAAACTGTTTTTT.

This chain connects TRBV4-1 to TRBJ1-3, with a weak D call TRBD1 (5 bases). CDR3 length: 21 residues. V dropped 0 bases and J dropped 0 bases, with 24 bases sitting between them. Germline V gene lookup returns CDR1 MGHRA and CDR2 YSYEKL. CDR3 sequence: CASSQEPGRELLFYSGNTIYF. CDR3 DNA sequence: TGCGCCAGCAGCCAAGAGCCGGGGCGGGAACTTTTATTTTACTCTGGAAACACCATATATTTT.

This clonotype was detected a few times. V gene TRBV20-1 combines with J gene TRBJ1-3; TRBD1 aligns across 8 bases. Germline V CDR1 and CDR2: DFQATT, SNEGSKA (reference sequence). The length of the CDR3 is 17 residues. V lost 1 base, J lost 0 bases, and 8 bases stayed unmatched. DNA of the CDR3: TGCAGTGCTAGAGGCCCCCCGGGACAGGACTCTGGAAACACCATATATTTT. Translated: CSARGPPGQDSGNTIYF.

This clonotype turned up a few times. The J gene is TRBJ2-2, the V gene TRBV6-1; D may be TRBD1 or TRBD2 (5 bases each). The CDR3 loop spans 14 amino acids. V lost 8 bases, J lost 2 bases, and 12 bases lay in between. Germline V gene sequence: CDR1 MNHNS, CDR2 SASEGT. CDR3 residues: CASRGRVNTGELFF. CDR3 sequence (DNA): TGTGCCAGCCGGGGCAGAGTAAACACCGGGGAGCTGTTTTTT.

The sample holds a few counts of this clonotype. V and J are TRBV18 and TRBJ2-1; TRBD2 matches 11 bases. With 8 bases clipped from V and 5 bases from J, the junction kept 8 bases outside the gene matches. The CDR3 has 15 amino acids. CDR1 is KGHSH and CDR2 is LQKENI in the germline V gene. The CDR3 sequence is CASAFGTSGHNEQFF. CDR3 DNA: TGTGCCAGCGCGTTTGGGACTAGCGGCCACAATGAGCAGTTCTTC.

The V and J genes are TRBV7-6 and TRBJ2-3; the match to TRBD2 covers 8 bases. J was trimmed by 2 bases and V by 1 base; bases with no gene match: 8. The germline V gene has CDR1 SGHVS and CDR2 FNYEAQ. There are 17 residues in the CDR3. Written as DNA, the CDR3 is TGTGCCAGCAGCTTAGTCCCGATAGCGGGGTTCACAGATACGCAGTATTTT. Translating it yields CASSLVPIAGFTDTQYF. The full variable domain, its missing parts supplied by reference TRBV7-6 and TRBJ2-3, is GAGVSQSPRYKVTKRGQDVALRCDPISGHVSLYWYRQALGQGPEFLTYFNYEAQQDKSGLPNDRFSAERPEGSISTLTIQRTEQRDSAMYRCASSLVPIAGFTDTQYFGPGTRLTVL.

The chain recombines TRBV20-1 with TRBJ1-5; D might be TRBD1 (6 bases). The V and J ends lost 6 bases and 4 bases respectively, with 10 bases between them. The CDR3 runs 12 residues. Per the germline V gene, CDR1 is DFQATT and CDR2 is SNEGSKA (reference sequence). CDR3 amino acids: CSATDRNQPQHF. Here the CDR3 DNA reads TGCAGTGCGACGGACAGAAATCAGCCCCAGCATTTT.

There are many counts of this clonotype. The rearrangement uses TRBV6-5 and TRBJ1-1, with D maybe TRBD1 (5 bases). The CDR3 sequence is 16 residues long. The V end was cut by 3 bases, the J end by 1 base, with 15 bases between. Germline CDR1 reads MNHEY; CDR2 reads SVGAGI. The CDR3 nucleotides read TGTGCCAGCAGTTATTTGTTGGCAGGGACGAACACTGAAGCTTTCTTT. The encoded protein is CASSYLLAGTNTEAFF.

This clonotype showed up just a few times. CDR3 protein: CASSASGSTDTQYF. DNA for the CDR3: TGTGCCAGCAGTGCCAGCGGGAGCACAGATACGCAGTATTTT. The rearrangement joins TRBV12-3 or TRBV12-4 to TRBJ2-3; D may be TRBD2 (6 bases). The length of the CDR3 is 14 residues. V lost 5 bases and J lost 0, with 9 bases in between.

This clonotype has more than one count but fewer than ten. The V and J genes are TRBV6-5 and TRBJ2-4, with D perhaps TRBD1 or TRBD2 (7 bases each). This CDR3 comprises 18 residues. The ends were cut back, 7 bases at V and 0 bases at J, with 22 bases in the middle. The germline V gene has CDR1 MNHEY and CDR2 SVGAGI. CDR3 sequence: CASTEEGQGGVAKNIQYF. The DNA for the CDR3 is TGTGCCAGCACCGAGGAAGGGCAGGGGGGGGTAGCCAAAAACATTCAGTACTTC.

The chain joins TRBV6-5 to TRBJ2-6; no firm D call. The CDR3 is 15 amino acids. V lost 10 bases, J lost 1 base, and 14 bases lay in between. Looked up from germline, CDR1 is MNHEY and CDR2 is SVGAGI. The CDR3: CATSPSQSGANVLTF. The CDR3 DNA follows: TGTGCCACCTCACCAAGTCAGTCTGGGGCCAACGTCCTGACTTTC.

This clonotype was seen only a few times. V usage is TRBV20-1 and J usage is TRBJ2-1, with TRBD2 identical over 15 bases. CDR1 is DFQATT, CDR2 SNEGSKA, per germline (reference sequence). V trimming: 2 bases; J trimming: 7 bases; junction bases outside the gene matches: 6. The CDR3 totals 16 residues. CDR3 bases: TGCAGTGCTAGAACTGGACTAGCGGGGGGGAGAAATGAGCAGTTCTTC. Its translation is CSARTGLAGGRNEQFF.